This is a list of T cell receptor beta chains from one sample in a study of post-analysis software for immune sequencing data. One entry per CDR3 protein, called by TCRdb with MiXCR from the PCR reads. Counted here are a few hundred thousand distinct CDR3 sequences, more than 30% occurring once; the ten biggest clones make up less than 8%. Sequencing was performed on blood. The receptor source for this set is a girl aged 2-10 years with multiple sclerosis. Both conserved end residues are part of each CDR3. The D gene is left open where the match is weak. For some rows the clone size is stated as once, few or many, or as a class when expanded; others skip it.

J gene: TRBJ1-1; clone size: NA; V gene: TRBV20-1; D gene: NA; CDR3 protein: CSARDRTGSHTEAFF; CDR3 DNA: TGCAGTGCTAGAGATCGAACAGGGTCCCACACTGAAGCTTTCTTT
J gene: TRBJ1-1; clone size: NA; V gene: TRBV28; D gene: TRBD1; CDR3 protein: CASSPVNLGGAPEAFF; CDR3 DNA: TGTGCCAGCAGTCCCGTCAACTTAGGGGGCGCCCCTGAAGCTTTCTTT
J gene: TRBJ2-3; clone size: many; V gene: TRBV10-3; D gene: NA; CDR3 protein: CAISETDPREDTQYF; CDR3 DNA: TGTGCCATCAGTGAGACGGACCCCCGGGAGGATACGCAGTATTTT
J gene: TRBJ1-2; clone size: NA; V gene: TRBV20-1; D gene: NA; CDR3 protein: CSARVPGWRGYTF; CDR3 DNA: TGCAGTGCTAGAGTGCCAGGGTGGCGCGGCTACACCTTC
J gene: TRBJ1-1; clone size: NA; V gene: TRBV20-1; D gene: NA; CDR3 protein: CSASEGETEAFF; CDR3 DNA: TGCAGTGCTAGCGAGGGGGAAACTGAAGCTTTCTTT
J gene: TRBJ2-1; clone size: NA; V gene: TRBV5-1; D gene: TRBD1; CDR3 protein: CASSRAGDRVSNNEQFF; CDR3 DNA: TGCGCCAGCAGCCGGGCTGGGGACAGGGTATCCAACAATGAGCAGTTCTTC
J gene: TRBJ1-2; clone size: NA; V gene: TRBV29-1; D gene: NA; CDR3 protein: CSVVRISVVYGYTF; CDR3 DNA: TGCAGCGTTGTCAGGATCAGCGTAGTCTATGGCTACACCTTC
J gene: TRBJ2-7; clone size: many; V gene: TRBV6-5; D gene: NA; CDR3 protein: CASSPDRTYEQYF; CDR3 DNA: TGTGCCAGCAGCCCGGACCGGACCTACGAGCAGTACTTC
J gene: TRBJ2-7; clone size: NA; V gene: TRBV5-1; D gene: TRBD1; CDR3 protein: CASSKGQGIYEQYF; CDR3 DNA: TGCGCCAGCAGCAAGGGACAGGGGATCTACGAGCAGTACTTC
J gene: TRBJ2-1; clone size: NA; V gene: TRBV27; D gene: NA; CDR3 protein: CASSLAGPTYNEQFF; CDR3 DNA: TGTGCCAGCAGTTTAGCGGGACCGACCTACAATGAGCAGTTCTTC